The rows below give T cell receptor beta chains drawn from one sample of a study of shared clonotypes between healthy human individuals. The repertoire was sequenced with immunoSEQ multiplex PCR; TCRdb's copy has only in-frame clones and lacks some. The repertoire consists of approximately 2.1 million clones, with over 90% occurring once and the leading ten covering under 0.45%. Source material: naive CD4+ T cells from PBMCs. The receptor source for this set is a man aged 18-30 years in good health. Some clones in this sample may be carry-over from other donors' samples. CDR3s include the opening cysteine and the closing phenylalanine or tryptophan. A D gene is named only where the DNA matches it firmly. Size values are once, few and many counts, or a class for expanded clones, and some rows have none.

D | J | V | size | CDR3 | DNA
TRBD1 | TRBJ1-5 | TRBV7-3 | NA | CASSRTGSNQPQHF | TGTGCCAGCAGCAGGACAGGGAGCAATCAGCCCCAGCATTTT
TRBD2 | TRBJ2-3 | TRBV5-4 | NA | CASSVPGLAAGDTQYF | TGTGCCAGCAGCGTACCGGGACTAGCGGCCGGAGATACGCAGTATTTT
NA | TRBJ2-2 | TRBV28 | NA | CASRDSDTGELFF | TGTGCCAGCAGAGACTCCGACACCGGGGAGCTGTTTTTT
NA | TRBJ1-4 | TRBV14 | NA | CASSPGRVPNEKLFF | TGTGCCAGCAGCCCAGGCAGGGTTCCTAATGAAAAACTGTTTTTT
TRBD2 | TRBJ2-1 | TRBV19 | NA | CASSATSGRKYNEQFF | TGTGCCAGTAGTGCTACTAGCGGGAGAAAGTACAATGAGCAGTTCTTC
NA | TRBJ1-1 | TRBV29-1 | NA | CSVALGAGGTEAFF | TGCAGCGTCGCCCTTGGTGCGGGGGGCACTGAAGCTTTCTTT
NA | TRBJ2-3 | TRBV7-8 | NA | CASSSQADTQYF | TGTGCCAGCAGCTCCCAGGCAGATACGCAGTATTTT
NA | TRBJ2-5 | TRBV5-4 | NA | CASSYSKTRIKETQYF | TGTGCCAGCAGCTATAGCAAGACCAGAATAAAAGAGACCCAGTACTTC
TRBD1 | TRBJ1-1 | TRBV28 | NA | CASSSRGRAEAFF | TGTGCCAGCAGTTCCAGGGGGCGGGCTGAAGCTTTCTTT
NA | TRBJ2-5 | TRBV7-3 | NA | CASSSGQETQYF | TGTGCCAGCAGCTCGGGCCAAGAGACCCAGTACTTC
TRBD1 | TRBJ2-7 | TRBV7-9 | NA | CASSSRGSEQYF | TGTGCCAGCAGCTCCAGGGGGTCCGAGCAGTACTTC
TRBD2 | TRBJ2-3 | TRBV11-3 | NA | CASSFRTSGRATDTQYF | TGTGCCAGCAGCTTTAGGACTAGCGGGAGGGCCACAGATACGCAGTATTTT
NA | TRBJ1-1 | TRBV12-2 | NA | CASRSLTGGAFF | TGTGCAAGTCGCTCCCTGACAGGGGGGGCTTTCTTT
NA | TRBJ2-3 | TRBV28 | NA | CASSSLQAQYF | TGTGCCAGCAGTTCCCTTCAAGCGCAGTATTTT
TRBD1 | TRBJ2-6 | TRBV18 | NA | CASHRGFSSGANVLTF | TGTGCCAGCCACAGGGGCTTCAGCTCTGGGGCCAACGTCCTGACTTTC
TRBD1 | TRBJ2-5 | TRBV30 | NA | CAWSPTRTGLQETQYF | TGTGCCTGGAGTCCTACCCGGACAGGGCTCCAAGAGACCCAGTACTTC
NA | TRBJ2-1 | TRBV9 | NA | CASSVGSGGISYNEQFF | TGTGCCAGCAGCGTAGGGTCTGGGGGGATCTCCTACAATGAGCAGTTCTTC
TRBD1 | TRBJ2-5 | TRBV7-3 | NA | CASSLLGQGRPPQETQYF | TGTGCCAGCAGCTTACTTGGACAGGGAAGACCTCCCCAAGAGACCCAGTACTTC
TRBD2 | TRBJ2-5 | TRBV5-1 | once | CASSSGTQAETQYF | TGCGCCAGCAGCAGCGGGACTCAGGCCGAGACCCAGTACTTC
NA | TRBJ2-7 | TRBV14 | NA | CASSQGLALVYEQYF | TGTGCCAGCAGCCAAGGGCTAGCGCTCGTCTACGAGCAGTACTTC
TRBD2 | TRBJ2-5 | TRBV28 | NA | CASSFRWSGRAAETQYF | TGTGCCAGCAGTTTCCGGTGGAGCGGGAGGGCCGCAGAGACCCAGTACTTC
NA | TRBJ2-3 | TRBV7-8 | once | CASSLDAQAQYF | TGTGCCAGCAGCCTTGACGCCCAAGCGCAGTATTTT
NA | TRBJ2-7 | TRBV6-5 | NA | CASSYPLAGEQYF | TGTGCCAGCAGTTACCCGCTAGCTGGCGAGCAGTACTTC
NA | TRBJ1-2 | TRBV6-1 | NA | CASSERTSYGYTF | TGTGCCAGCAGTGAAAGGACAAGCTATGGCTACACCTTC
NA | TRBJ2-5 | TRBV27 | NA | CASSLRVADQETQYF | TGTGCCAGCAGTTTACGGGTAGCGGACCAAGAGACCCAGTACTTC
NA | TRBJ2-3 | TRBV27 | once | CASRTTDTQYF | TGTGCCAGCAGGACCACAGATACGCAGTATTTT
NA | TRBJ1-1 | TRBV2 | NA | CASSLTGMLGTEAFF | TGTGCCAGCAGCCTAACAGGGATGTTGGGTACTGAAGCTTTCTTT
NA | TRBJ2-5 | TRBV4-2 | NA | CASSQEGTRGRETQYF | TGTGCCAGCAGCCAAGAAGGGACTAGGGGGCGAGAGACCCAGTACTTC
NA | TRBJ2-7 | TRBV5-6 | NA | CASSPGLASSYEQYF | TGTGCCAGCAGCCCGGGACTGGCGAGCTCCTACGAGCAGTACTTC
NA | TRBJ2-5 | TRBV27 | NA | CASSETQYF | TGTGCCAGCTCCGAGACCCAGTACTTC
NA | TRBJ2-5 | TRBV5-1 | once | CASSPSAGPPQETQYF | TGCGCCAGCAGCCCCTCGGCGGGGCCGCCCCAAGAGACCCAGTACTTC
TRBD2 | TRBJ2-1 | TRBV6-4 | NA | CASGDYLNEQFF | TGTGCCAGCGGGGACTACCTAAATGAGCAGTTCTTC
NA | TRBJ2-1 | TRBV5-1 | NA | CASSLTRTVPYNEQFF | TGCGCCAGCAGCTTGACAAGGACAGTGCCTTACAATGAGCAGTTCTTC
NA | TRBJ1-2 | TRBV5-4 | once | CASSLLGQLTLNYGYTF | TGTGCCAGCAGCTTGCTAGGACAGTTGACTCTTAACTATGGCTACACCTTC
TRBD1 | TRBJ2-2 | TRBV9 | NA | CASSVAGQGSTGELFF | TGTGCCAGCAGCGTAGCCGGACAGGGGAGCACCGGGGAGCTGTTTTTT
NA | TRBJ1-1 | TRBV7-2 | NA | CASSWTGEQVRF | TGTGCCAGCAGCTGGACCGGCGAACAGGTCCGCTTT
NA | TRBJ1-1 | TRBV18 | NA | CASSPPTGKGTEAFF | TGTGCCAGCTCACCACCTACAGGGAAGGGCACTGAAGCTTTCTTT
TRBD2 | TRBJ2-2 | TRBV5-1 | NA | CASRGTSGRSAGELFF | TGCGCCAGCAGAGGGACTAGCGGGAGGTCGGCCGGGGAGCTGTTTTTT
TRBD1 | TRBJ2-7 | TRBV4-1 | once | CASSQVGDRGYEQYF | TGCGCCAGCAGCCAAGTTGGGGACAGGGGATACGAGCAGTACTTC
NA | TRBJ2-2 | TRBV5-4 | NA | CASSQQGTTGELFF | TGTGCCAGCAGCCAGCAGGGTACCACCGGGGAGCTGTTTTTT
NA | TRBJ2-3 | TRBV6-8 | NA | CASSYRVWKDTQYF | TGTGCCAGCAGTTACAGGGTCTGGAAAGATACGCAGTATTTT
NA | TRBJ1-1 | TRBV7-9 | few | CASSLAVEAFF | TGTGCCAGCAGCTTAGCCGTAGAAGCTTTCTTT
NA | TRBJ1-1 | TRBV11-2 | NA | CASSLALGPNTEAFF | TGTGCCAGCAGCTTAGCCCTGGGGCCGAACACTGAAGCTTTCTTT
TRBD1 | TRBJ1-4 | TRBV5-4 | NA | CASSSRQGSNEKLFF | TGTGCCAGCAGCTCCCGACAGGGGTCTAATGAAAAACTGTTTTTT
TRBD2 | TRBJ2-1 | TRBV2 | NA | CASKVEAGGAEQFF | TGTGCCAGCAAAGTGGAGGCGGGAGGGGCTGAGCAGTTCTTC
NA | TRBJ2-3 | TRBV19 | NA | CASSIGGRRTDTQYF | TGTGCCAGTAGTATTGGGGGGCGCAGGACAGATACGCAGTATTTT
NA | TRBJ1-2 | TRBV28 | NA | CASSFSGAIFGYTF | TGTGCCAGCAGTTTCTCGGGCGCAATTTTTGGCTACACCTTC
NA | TRBJ2-5 | TRBV29-1 | NA | CSVLRTEETQYF | TGCAGCGTCCTACGAACGGAAGAGACCCAGTACTTC
TRBD1 | TRBJ2-1 | TRBV7-9 | NA | CASSLIGTGGYEQFF | TGTGCCAGCAGCTTGATTGGGACAGGGGGCTATGAGCAGTTCTTC
NA | TRBJ2-2 | TRBV28 | NA | CASTPAATTGELFF | TGTGCCAGCACCCCGGCGGCGACCACCGGGGAGCTGTTTTTT
TRBD1 | TRBJ2-1 | TRBV13 | NA | CASSLDSGQGGNEQFF | TGTGCCAGCAGCTTGGATTCCGGACAGGGGGGTAATGAGCAGTTCTTC
TRBD1 | TRBJ1-1 | TRBV28 | NA | CASSFRGQVNTEAFF | TGTGCCAGCAGTTTTAGGGGGCAAGTGAACACTGAAGCTTTCTTT
NA | TRBJ2-3 | TRBV5-6 | once | CASSLGSAANTQYF | TGTGCCAGCAGCTTGGGGTCTGCTGCAAATACGCAGTATTTT
TRBD2 | TRBJ2-2 | TRBV9 | NA | CASSLIAGENTGELFF | TGTGCCAGCAGCCTAATAGCGGGGGAGAACACCGGGGAGCTGTTTTTT
NA | TRBJ1-4 | TRBV6-5 | NA | CASGNRATNEKLFF | TGTGCCAGCGGGAATCGGGCAACTAATGAAAAACTGTTTTTT
TRBD1 | TRBJ2-6 | TRBV25-1 | once | CARGTDDSGANVLTF | TGTGCCAGGGGGACAGACGACTCTGGGGCCAACGTCCTGACTTTC
NA | TRBJ1-1 | TRBV4-2 | NA | CASSQGAGSTEAFF | TGTGCCAGCAGCCAAGGGGCTGGGAGCACTGAAGCTTTCTTT
TRBD2 | TRBJ2-2 | TRBV7-9 | NA | CASSPGLAGGSVTGELFF | TGTGCCAGCAGTCCGGGACTAGCGGGAGGTAGTGTGACCGGGGAGCTGTTTTTT
NA | TRBJ1-4 | TRBV30 | NA | CAWMAGPNEKLFF | TGTGCCTGGATGGCCGGCCCTAATGAAAAACTGTTTTTT
NA | TRBJ1-4 | TRBV7-8 | NA | CASSPRVWEKLFF | TGTGCCAGCAGCCCAAGGGTTTGGGAAAAACTGTTTTTT